Sequencing of this TCR beta chain was carried out in a study of memory CD4+ T cells and cytomegalovirus serostatus. In the study overall: This sample comes from healthy Belgian adults, under 10 CMV seropositive, roughly 22 seronegative.

Points from the study as a whole: About 40% of the roughly 150 known CMV-associated TCRbeta sequences appeared in CD4+ memory.

This clone was detected once. Antigen unknown. V gave up 5 bases and J gave up 3 bases, with 13 bases separating them. Germline values: CDR1 MDHEN, CDR2 SYDVKM. The CDR3 runs 14 residues. Single viable CD3+CD4+CD8-CD45RO+ cells were sorted as the memory CD4+ T cells. Only in-frame clones appear in the TCRdb table, and some are missing; sequencing was by immunoSEQ multiplex PCR. This table has approximately 41,000 clones, around 78% appearing once. The sequence derives from an adult in good health and CMV-seronegative. The chain is built from TRBV28 and TRBJ1-1, with D perhaps TRBD1 (6 bases). The sequencing sample was made of memory CD4+ T cells from blood. As DNA, the CDR3 is TGTGCCAGCAGTCCAGCGAGGGGGGACACTGAAGCTTTCTTT. It is translated as CASSPARGDTEAFF.